The T cell receptor (beta chain) described here comes from a study of blood T cell repertoires in COVID-19. Overall study context: Samples representing acute and convalescent COVID-19 were sourced from the United States, Italy and Spain. The cDNA or gDNA used as material had been derived from T cells, B-cell-depleted T cells, or PBMCs.

This CDR3 is 15 amino acids long. CDR1 and CDR2 (germline): DFQATT, SNEGSKA (reference sequence). V gave up 3 bases and J gave up 0 bases, with 15 bases separating them. Methods used by the authors: By means of reference gene primer amplification, nucleated cell counts were estimated. Using immunoSEQ multiplex PCR, the repertoire was profiled, and TCRdb retains in-frame clones only, with some absent. V and J calls and clone size are those listed in that table; D and trimming were worked out from the DNA. The data show under 150,000 clones, roughly 90% seen once. Sequenced input: peripheral blood. This chain uses TRBV20-1 with TRBJ2-7, with no clear D. The TCR was taken from a man in his sixties with COVID-19, enrolled during active disease. The CDR3: CSASPVSLSSYEQYF. The CDR3, as DNA: TGCAGTGCTAGTCCCGTCTCCCTGAGCTCCTACGAGCAGTACTTC.